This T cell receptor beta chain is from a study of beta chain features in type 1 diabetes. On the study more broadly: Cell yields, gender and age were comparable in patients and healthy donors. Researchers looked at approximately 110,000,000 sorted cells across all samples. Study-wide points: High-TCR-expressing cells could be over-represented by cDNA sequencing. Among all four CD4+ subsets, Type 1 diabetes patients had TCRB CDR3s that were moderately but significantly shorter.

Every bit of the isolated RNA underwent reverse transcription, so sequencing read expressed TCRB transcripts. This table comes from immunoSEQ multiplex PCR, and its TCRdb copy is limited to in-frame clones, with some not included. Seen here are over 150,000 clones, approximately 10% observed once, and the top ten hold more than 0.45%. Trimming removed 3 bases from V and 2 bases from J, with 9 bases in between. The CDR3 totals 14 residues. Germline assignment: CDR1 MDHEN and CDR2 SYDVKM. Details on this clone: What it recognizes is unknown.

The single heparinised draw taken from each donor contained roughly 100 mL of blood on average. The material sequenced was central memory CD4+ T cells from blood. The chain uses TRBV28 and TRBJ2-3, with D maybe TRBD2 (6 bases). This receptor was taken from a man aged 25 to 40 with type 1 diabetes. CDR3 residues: CASSFTGDTDTQYF. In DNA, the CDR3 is TGTGCCAGCAGTTTTACGGGGGACACAGATACGCAGTATTTT. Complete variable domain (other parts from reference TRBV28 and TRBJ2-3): DVKVTQSSRYLVKRTGEKVFLECVQDMDHENMFWYRQDPGLGLRLIYFSYDVKMKEKGDIPEGYSVSREKKERFSLILESASTNQTSMYLCASSFTGDTDTQYFGPGTRLTVL.